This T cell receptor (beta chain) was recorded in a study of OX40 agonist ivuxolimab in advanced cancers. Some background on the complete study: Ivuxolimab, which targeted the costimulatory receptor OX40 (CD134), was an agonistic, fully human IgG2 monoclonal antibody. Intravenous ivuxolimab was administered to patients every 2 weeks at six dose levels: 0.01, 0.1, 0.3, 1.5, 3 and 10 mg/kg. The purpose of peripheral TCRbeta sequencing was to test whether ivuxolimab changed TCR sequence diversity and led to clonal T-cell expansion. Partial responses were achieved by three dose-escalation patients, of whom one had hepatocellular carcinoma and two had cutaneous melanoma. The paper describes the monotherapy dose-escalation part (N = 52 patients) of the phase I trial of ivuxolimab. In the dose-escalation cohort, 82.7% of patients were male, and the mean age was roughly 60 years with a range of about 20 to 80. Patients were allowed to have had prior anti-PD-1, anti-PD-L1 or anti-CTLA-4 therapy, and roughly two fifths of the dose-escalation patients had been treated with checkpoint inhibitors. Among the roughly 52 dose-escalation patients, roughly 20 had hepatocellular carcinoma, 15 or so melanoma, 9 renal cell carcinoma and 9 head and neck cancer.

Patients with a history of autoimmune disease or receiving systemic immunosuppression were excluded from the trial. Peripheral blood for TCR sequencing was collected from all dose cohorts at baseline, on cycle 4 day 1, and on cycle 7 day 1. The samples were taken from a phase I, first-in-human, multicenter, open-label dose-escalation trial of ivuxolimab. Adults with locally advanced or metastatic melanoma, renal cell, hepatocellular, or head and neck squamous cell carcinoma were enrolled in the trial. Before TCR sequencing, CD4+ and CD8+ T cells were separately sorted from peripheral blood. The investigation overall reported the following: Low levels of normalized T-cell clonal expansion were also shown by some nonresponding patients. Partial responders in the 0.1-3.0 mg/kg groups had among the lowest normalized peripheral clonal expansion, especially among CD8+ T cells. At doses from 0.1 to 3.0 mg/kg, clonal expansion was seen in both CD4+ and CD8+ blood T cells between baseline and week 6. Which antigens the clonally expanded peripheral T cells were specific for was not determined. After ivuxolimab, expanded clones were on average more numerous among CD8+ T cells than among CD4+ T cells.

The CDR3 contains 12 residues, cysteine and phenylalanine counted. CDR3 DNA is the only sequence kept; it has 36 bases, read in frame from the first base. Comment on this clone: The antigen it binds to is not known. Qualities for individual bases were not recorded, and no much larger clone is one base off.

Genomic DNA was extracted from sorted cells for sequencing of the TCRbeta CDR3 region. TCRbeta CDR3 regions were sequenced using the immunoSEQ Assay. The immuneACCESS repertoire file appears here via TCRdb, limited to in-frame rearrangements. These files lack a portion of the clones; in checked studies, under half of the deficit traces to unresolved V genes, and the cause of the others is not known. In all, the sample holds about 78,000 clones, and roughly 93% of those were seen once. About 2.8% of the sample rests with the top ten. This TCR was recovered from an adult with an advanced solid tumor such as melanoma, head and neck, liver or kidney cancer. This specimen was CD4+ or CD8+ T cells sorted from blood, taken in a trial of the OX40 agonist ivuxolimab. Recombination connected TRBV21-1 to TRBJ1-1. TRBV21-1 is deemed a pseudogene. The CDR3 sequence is CASSQAGWQAFF. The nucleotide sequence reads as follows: TGTGCCAGCAGCCAAGCCGGGTGGCAAGCTTTCTTT.